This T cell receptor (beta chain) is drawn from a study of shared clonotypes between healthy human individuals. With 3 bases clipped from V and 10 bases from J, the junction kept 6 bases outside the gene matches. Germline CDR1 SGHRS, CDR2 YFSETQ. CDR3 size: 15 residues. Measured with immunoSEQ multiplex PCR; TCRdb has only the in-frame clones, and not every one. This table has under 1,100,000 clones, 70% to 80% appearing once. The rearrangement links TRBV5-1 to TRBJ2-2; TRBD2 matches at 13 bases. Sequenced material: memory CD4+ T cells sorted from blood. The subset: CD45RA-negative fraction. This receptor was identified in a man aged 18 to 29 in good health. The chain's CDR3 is CASSSQGTSGEELFF. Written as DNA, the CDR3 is TGCGCCAGCAGCTCACAGGGGACTAGCGGGGAGGAGCTGTTTTTT.